This T cell receptor (beta chain) derives from a study of shared clonotypes between healthy human individuals. V shed 5 bases and J shed 5 bases, with 18 bases lying between them. The CDR3 covers 15 residues. The germline CDR1 and CDR2 sequences are MDHEN and SYDVKM. Findings and limits, study-wide: Generally, estimated richness proved larger in naive subsets than it did in memory subsets.

This clone was found once. Its antigen remains unidentified. Method: immunoSEQ multiplex PCR; TCRdb's copy keeps in-frame clones and lacks some. The sample has approximately 1,500,000 clones, 95% to 99% seen once; the top ten hold approximately 0.45%. The healthy adult donors were HIV-negative and reported no recent acute infections or vaccinations. The sequencing sample was made of naive CD4+ T cells sorted from blood. Subset reported: CD45RA+ positively selected. J is TRBJ1-1 and V is TRBV28; TRBD1 might be the D (5 bases). The TCR sequence derives from a man aged 30-40 years in good health. The CDR3 DNA follows: TGTGCCAGCAGTCCGGCCCGGGGAGGGGAAACTGAAGCTTTCTTT. The encoded protein is CASSPARGGETEAFF.